Following are 32 T cell receptor beta chains from one sample sequenced in a study of blood T cell repertoires in COVID-19. Measured with immunoSEQ multiplex PCR; TCRdb has only the in-frame clones, and not every one. The sample shows almost 200,000 clones, about 90% of them seen only once. Sequencing was done on a sample of PBMCs or T cells enriched from blood (not recorded which). The receptor source for this set is a woman aged 18-35 years who had recovered from COVID-19.

This chain connects TRBV12-3 or TRBV12-4 to TRBJ1-5; D gene unclear. Trimming took 8 bases from V and 4 from J, leaving 12 bases between them. This CDR3 is 13 amino acids long. CDR3 protein: CASRYSGNQPQHF. In DNA, the CDR3 is TGTGCCAGCCGCTACAGTGGGAATCAGCCCCAGCATTTT.

V is TRBV30 and J is TRBJ1-2, with a tentative D call TRBD1 (6 bases). Trimming pared 6 bases from V and 5 bases from J, leaving 13 bases between. The CDR3 runs 12 residues. Germline V CDR1 and CDR2: GTSNPN, SVGIG (reference sequence). DNA for the CDR3: TGTGCCTGCCCCACCCAGGGGTATGGCTACACCTTC. It is translated as CACPTQGYGYTF.

This clone was seen once. V is TRBV11-1 and J is TRBJ2-7; 8 positions match TRBD1. This CDR3 contains 15 residues. Germline V gene lookup returns CDR1 SGHAT and CDR2 FQDESV (reference sequence). V trimming: 3 bases; J trimming: 6 bases; junction bases outside the gene matches: 10. Here the CDR3 DNA reads TGTGCCAGCAGCTTGCTGACAGGGGCGGCGGCCGAGCAGTACTTC. It codes for CASSLLTGAAAEQYF.

The chain combines TRBV28 with TRBJ2-1; 12 nucleotides match TRBD2. Germline V CDR1 and CDR2: MDHEN, SYDVKM. CDR3 length: 15 amino acids. V was pared by 5 bases and J by 10 bases, with 9 bases of the junction left unmatched. This CDR3 is CASSHPSGGAEEQFF. The CDR3, as DNA: TGTGCCAGCAGTCATCCTAGCGGGGGGGCCGAGGAGCAGTTCTTC.

This clone was detected once. The rearrangement joins TRBV5-6 to TRBJ1-1; D is ambiguous. The CDR3 spans 12 residues. V gave up 1 base and J gave up 2 bases, with 3 bases separating them. Per the germline V gene, CDR1 is SGHDT and CDR2 is YYEEEE. The CDR3 reads CASSLQNTEAFF. The CDR3 DNA reads TGTGCCAGCAGCTTGCAAAACACTGAAGCTTTCTTT. The full variable domain, its missing parts supplied by reference TRBV5-6 and TRBJ1-1, is DAGVTQSPTHLIKTRGQQVTLRCSPKSGHDTVSWYQQALGQGPQFIFQYYEEEERQRGNFPDRFSGHQFPNYSSELNVNALLLGDSALYLCASSLQNTEAFFGQGTRLTVV.

The CDR3 region is CASSGRRGEKLFF. The CDR3 DNA is TGTGCCAGTAGCGGGAGGAGGGGTGAAAAACTGTTTTTT. This chain uses TRBV19 with TRBJ1-4, with a tentative D call TRBD1 (5 bases). Trimming took 6 bases from V and 7 from J, leaving 12 bases between them. This CDR3 is built from 13 residues. CDR1 and CDR2 from the germline V gene are LNHDA and SQIVND (reference sequence).

This clone was recorded only once. The chain uses TRBV19 and TRBJ1-1; D ambiguous. Looked up from germline, CDR1 is LNHDA and CDR2 is SQIVND (reference sequence). The CDR3 runs to 12 residues. V was trimmed by 8 bases and J by 0 bases, leaving 7 bases between them. DNA for the CDR3: TGTGCCAGTGCCCGGGTGAACACTGAAGCTTTCTTT. As protein: CASARVNTEAFF.

The V and J genes are TRBV7-9 and TRBJ1-2; TRBD1 matches 7 bases. The germline gives CDR1 SEHNR, CDR2 FQNEAQ (reference sequence). J was trimmed by 4 bases and V by 4 bases; bases with no gene match: 9. This CDR3 contains 15 residues. The CDR3 DNA reads as TGTGCCAGCAGCTCAACAGGGGATCCCCTCTATGGCTACACCTTC. It is translated as CASSSTGDPLYGYTF.

The chain couples TRBV3-1 (or the pseudogene TRBV3-2) to TRBJ2-3, with D maybe TRBD1 (6 bases). V lost 0 bases, J lost 4 bases, and 11 bases lay in between. CDR1 LGHDT and CDR2 YNNKEL come from the germline V gene (reference sequence). The CDR3 spans 15 residues. CDR3 sequence reads: CASSQEHRVSDTQYF. CDR3 bases: TGTGCCAGCAGCCAAGAACACAGGGTATCAGATACGCAGTATTTT.

This chain joins TRBV7-6 and TRBJ2-1; 9 bases are a match to TRBD2. CDR1 is SGHVS and CDR2 is FNYEAQ in the germline V gene. CDR3 size: 16 residues. The ends lost 4 bases at V and 5 bases at J; junction bases unmatched: 9. This chain's CDR3 is CASSSTLAGIDNEQFF. CDR3 sequence (DNA): TGTGCCAGCAGCTCAACCCTAGCGGGGATAGACAATGAGCAGTTCTTC.

The count of this clone is one. The rearrangement joins TRBV4-2 to TRBJ2-1; TRBD2 aligns across 16 bases. CDR3 length equals 17 residues. CDR1 is LGHNA, CDR2 YNFKEQ, per germline. With 0 bases clipped from V and 6 bases from J, the junction kept 2 bases outside the gene matches. This chain's CDR3 is CASSQEGLAGGVNEQFF. CDR3 in DNA: TGTGCCAGCAGCCAAGAGGGACTAGCGGGGGGGGTCAATGAGCAGTTCTTC.

The rearrangement uses TRBV28 and TRBJ1-5; D not certain. Germline-derived CDR1 and CDR2 are MDHEN and SYDVKM. Trimming shortened V by 6 bases and J by 2 bases, and 14 bases separated the two germline ends. The CDR3 length is 15 residues. In nucleotides, the CDR3 is TGTGCCAGCAGCTCACTAACCAGAGGCAATCAGCCCCAGCATTTT. As protein: CASSSLTRGNQPQHF.

CDR3 protein: CASTPVLFGEDYGYTF. The CDR3 coding sequence is TGTGCCAGCACCCCTGTACTTTTCGGGGAGGACTATGGCTACACCTTC. This chain links TRBV28 with TRBJ1-2; D remains ambiguous. The CDR3 consists of 16 residues. Between the trimmed V and J ends, which lost 7 bases and 3 bases, there was a span of 21 bases. Germline CDR1 is MDHEN and CDR2 is SYDVKM.

The chain links TRBV28 to TRBJ1-5; 7 bases fit TRBD1. The CDR3 is made up of 13 amino acids. J was trimmed by 7 bases and V by 2 bases; bases with no gene match: 2. Germline loops: CDR1 MDHEN, CDR2 SYDVKM. As DNA, the CDR3 is TGTGCCAGCAGTTTAGAGGGGGCCCAGCCCCAGCATTTT. Protein sequence: CASSLEGAQPQHF.

The J gene is TRBJ1-1, the V gene TRBV10-3; TRBD1 aligns across 7 bases. This CDR3 region has 14 residues. Germline CDR1 ENHRY, CDR2 SYGVKD. Unmatched junction bases numbered 7, after V lost 7 bases and J lost 2 bases. The CDR3 is CAITPDRQNTEAFF. CDR3 bases: TGTGCCATCACCCCGGACAGGCAAAACACTGAAGCTTTCTTT.

The J gene is TRBJ2-1, the V gene TRBV18, with no clear D. Per germline, CDR1 KGHSH and CDR2 LQKENI. CDR3 length: 15 amino acids. The germline V and J ends were trimmed by 3 bases and 0 bases, with 9 bases remaining between them. The CDR3 DNA follows: TGTGCCAGCTCACCCGTCGCAGACTCCTACAATGAGCAGTTCTTC. Residues: CASSPVADSYNEQFF.

The chain is built from TRBV12-3 or TRBV12-4 and TRBJ2-7; 8 bases match TRBD1. The trim removed 7 bases at V and 6 bases at J, leaving 5 bases unmatched. This CDR3 is 12 amino acids long. The chain's CDR3 is CASNPTGGEQYF. The CDR3 coding sequence is TGTGCCAGCAACCCCACAGGGGGCGAGCAGTACTTC.

The chain joins TRBV24-1 to TRBJ1-2; D remains unclear. The CDR3 is made up of 11 amino acids. Germline CDR1 and CDR2: KGHDR and SFDVKD. Trimming stripped 2 bases from V and 7 bases from J, with 4 bases between. Here the CDR3 reads CATSDYSGYTF. Written as DNA, the CDR3 is TGTGCCACCAGTGATTACTCTGGCTACACCTTC.

The rearrangement uses TRBV5-1 and TRBJ2-2; 9 positions agree with TRBD2. V lost 2 bases to trimming and J lost 7 bases; unmatched junction nucleotides: 6. The CDR3 has 15 residues. The germline gives CDR1 SGHRS, CDR2 YFSETQ. The CDR3 spells CASSLLAGEVGELFF. Here the CDR3 DNA reads TGCGCCAGCAGCTTACTAGCGGGTGAAGTCGGGGAGCTGTTTTTT.

The rearrangement links TRBV7-9 to TRBJ1-4; TRBD1 matches 7 bases. The CDR3 runs 14 residues. CDR1 is SEHNR, CDR2 FQNEAQ, per germline (reference sequence). Trimming at V came to 6 bases and at J to 8 bases, leaving 9 bases not matched to a gene. CDR3 coding DNA: TGTGCCAGCAGTACCGACAGGGTTGGGGAAAAACTGTTTTTT. It specifies CASSTDRVGEKLFF.

The genes are TRBV24-1 and TRBJ2-1; 9 bases are a match to TRBD2. The CDR3 length is 15 residues. Germline loops: CDR1 KGHDR, CDR2 SFDVKD. Unmatched junction bases numbered 12, after V lost 8 bases and J lost 8 bases. The CDR3 DNA sequence: TGTGCCACCAAGGGTAGCGGGGGAAAATGGGATGAGCAGTTCTTC. This gives the protein CATKGSGGKWDEQFF.

This sequence joins TRBV5-1 and TRBJ2-2; 9 positions match TRBD1. The CDR3 covers 15 residues. Germline V gives CDR1 SGHRS, CDR2 YFSETQ. The trim removed 4 bases at V and 3 bases at J, leaving 4 bases unmatched. As DNA, the CDR3 is TGCGCCAGCAGCCCTAGACAGGGGGACACCGGGGAGCTGTTTTTT. This encodes CASSPRQGDTGELFF.

The chain is built from TRBV10-3 and TRBJ1-6; 8 nucleotides match TRBD1. Germline-derived CDR1 and CDR2 are ENHRY and SYGVKD. With 7 bases clipped from V and 13 bases from J, the junction kept 3 bases outside the gene matches. The CDR3 has 11 amino acids. The CDR3 is CAIIRQGPLHF. The CDR3 DNA reads as TGTGCCATCATCCGACAGGGGCCCCTCCACTTT.

The rearrangement links TRBV12-3 or TRBV12-4 to TRBJ1-5, with D unresolved. This CDR3 is built from 13 residues. The V end lost 5 bases, the J end lost 4 bases, and 9 bases lay between the germline ends. CDR3: CASSISLNQPQHF. DNA for the CDR3: TGTGCCAGCAGTATATCACTAAATCAGCCCCAGCATTTT.

The chain has TRBV5-1 and TRBJ2-7; 7 bases map to TRBD2. The germline CDR1 and CDR2 sequences are SGHRS and YFSETQ. With 4 bases clipped from V and 3 bases from J, the junction kept 4 bases outside the gene matches. The CDR3 runs 13 residues. The CDR3 region has the DNA TGCGCCAGCAGCCCTGAGCGGGGCTACGAGCAGTACTTC. As protein: CASSPERGYEQYF. The full variable domain, in which reference TRBV5-1 and TRBJ2-7 provide the parts outside the CDR3, is KAGVTQTPRYLIKTRGQQVTLSCSPISGHRSVSWYQQTPGQGLQFLFEYFSETQRNKGNFPGRFSGRQFSNSRSEMNVSTLELGDSALYLCASSPERGYEQYFGPGTRLTVT.

The chain couples TRBV7-2 to TRBJ2-7; 7 positions agree with TRBD2. This CDR3 has 13 amino acids. The germline V gene has CDR1 SGHTA and CDR2 FQGNSA. V shed 7 bases and J 2 bases; nucleotides not matched to a gene: 5. In nucleotides, the CDR3 is TGTGCCAGCACCCTGGGGGGGGCCTACGAGCAGTACTTC. It yields the protein CASTLGGAYEQYF.

The genes are TRBV28 and TRBJ1-5; TRBD1 is a possible D gene (6 bases). Germline-derived CDR1 and CDR2 are MDHEN and SYDVKM. CDR3 length: 15 residues. V was cut by 6 bases and J by 2 bases, with 14 bases left in between. CDR3 loop: CASRAYSGGNQPQHF. In nucleotides, the CDR3 is TGTGCCAGCAGAGCCTACTCAGGGGGCAATCAGCCCCAGCATTTT.

The J gene is TRBJ1-3, the V gene TRBV2, with D perhaps TRBD1 (5 bases). The CDR3 consists of 15 residues. In germline, CDR1 is SNHLY, CDR2 FYNNEI. With 7 bases removed from V and 2 bases from J, the gap between germline ends came to 15 bases. CDR3 sequence: CASISRVGAGNTIYF. In nucleotides, the CDR3 is TGTGCCAGCATCTCTCGAGTAGGGGCTGGAAACACCATATATTTT. Full variable domain (rest looked up from reference TRBV2 and TRBJ1-3): EPEVTQTPSHQVTQMGQEVILRCVPISNHLYFYWYRQILGQKVEFLVSFYNNEISEKSEIFDDQFSVERPDGSNFTLKIRSTKLEDSAMYFCASISRVGAGNTIYFGEGSWLTVV.

The chain has TRBV28 and TRBJ2-2; D gene unclear. V dropped 10 bases and J dropped 4 bases, with 7 bases sitting between them. CDR1 MDHEN and CDR2 SYDVKM come from the germline V gene. This CDR3 spans 11 amino acids. CDR3 sequence: CAIDSTGELFF. The CDR3 bases are TGTGCCATCGATAGCACCGGGGAGCTGTTTTTT.

The chain combines TRBV7-9 with TRBJ1-1; no reliable D call. V lost 2 bases to trimming and J lost 4 bases, with 20 bases between them. Germline assignment: CDR1 SEHNR and CDR2 FQNEAQ (reference sequence). The CDR3 is made up of 17 amino acids. The CDR3, as DNA: TGTGCCAGCAGCTTACTTCGGAACCTACAGATTCCCACTGAAGCTTTCTTT. This translates into CASSLLRNLQIPTEAFF.

The rearrangement uses TRBV5-1 and TRBJ1-1; D perhaps matches TRBD1 (5 bases). Trimming took 6 bases from V and 3 from J, leaving 21 bases between them. Germline CDR1 is SGHRS and CDR2 is YFSETQ. The CDR3 contains 16 residues. The CDR3 loop reads CASTLGGGGIDTEAFF. In nucleotides, the CDR3 is TGCGCCAGCACCCTCGGGGGGGGTGGGATAGACACTGAAGCTTTCTTT.

CDR3 nucleotide sequence: TGTGCCAGCAGTGAACAGGTAGGGACAGGAGTTAATCAGCCCCAGCATTTT. Translating gives CASSEQVGTGVNQPQHF. The chain combines TRBV6-1 with TRBJ1-5; 8 positions agree with TRBD1. J lost 4 bases, V lost 2 bases, and 10 bases had no gene match. The CDR3 has 17 amino acids. Germline CDR1 is MNHNS and CDR2 is SASEGT.